The present T cell receptor beta chain was sequenced within a study of CD8+ T cells in alopecia areata. Study in general: A 6-month period off drug followed tofacitinib, which lasted 6 to 18 months.

Findings of the study overall: Normal-skin resident alphabeta T cells also appear among scalp sample sequences.

In each case, RNA was isolated and then reverse transcribed into cDNA as the sequencing template. TCRdb's copy holds only in-frame clones and misses some; the assay was immunoSEQ multiplex PCR. The sample consists of 110,000 to 150,000 clones, around 50% of them appearing once. To note about this clone: What it binds is unknown.

Investigators sorted PBMCs to obtain both CD4+ and CD8+ T cells. Trimming removed 4 bases at V and 2 bases at J, with 13 bases between. Germline lookup yields CDR1 SGHRS and CDR2 YFSETQ. The CDR3 spans 15 residues. The sample consisted of CD4+ T cells sorted from blood, taken at week 0. The receptor was isolated from a human donor with alopecia areata. The chain employs TRBV5-1 and TRBJ2-1; possibly TRBD2 for D (6 bases). The CDR3 loop reads CASSTLADPYNEQFF. In nucleotides, the CDR3 is TGCGCCAGCAGCACCTTAGCGGACCCCTACAATGAGCAGTTCTTC.